These 7 T cell receptor beta chains originate from one sample sequenced in a study of blood T cell repertoires in COVID-19. TCRdb's table, derived via immunoSEQ multiplex PCR, lists solely in-frame clones and lacks some. The data contain 330,000 or so clones, about 89% of them singletons. The specimen sequenced was PBMCs or T cells enriched from blood (not recorded which). Source of these receptors: a man aged 40-50 years in a cohort exposed to, infected with or recovered from COVID-19 (not recorded which).

The chain links TRBV30 to TRBJ2-5, with TRBD2 matching over 7 bases. The germline V gene has CDR1 GTSNPN and CDR2 SVGIG (reference sequence). With V trimmed by 3 bases and J by 5 bases, 9 bases remained unmatched. CDR3 length equals 14 residues. CDR3 amino acids: CAWSTPGGVETQYF. The CDR3 nucleotides read TGTGCCTGGAGCACCCCGGGGGGAGTTGAGACCCAGTACTTC.

The gene calls are TRBV5-6 and TRBJ2-1; TRBD1 aligns across 10 bases. Germline V lookup: CDR1 SGHDT, CDR2 YYEEEE. V shed 6 bases, J shed 8 bases, and the junction held 14 bases outside the gene matches. The CDR3 runs 16 residues. The DNA for the CDR3 is TGTGCCAGCACCTCCCCCTGGGGACAGGGGAATGATGAGCAGTTCTTC. It encodes CASTSPWGQGNDEQFF.

The CDR3 spells CSARVATQYF. CDR3 bases: TGCAGTGCTAGAGTGGCGACTCAGTACTTC. This rearrangement joins TRBV20-1 to TRBJ2-5, with D unresolved. CDR1 DFQATT and CDR2 SNEGSKA come from the germline V gene (reference sequence). V lost 1 base to trimming and J lost 11 bases, with 8 bases between them. The CDR3 totals 10 residues.

This clone was seen just once. V usage is TRBV30 and J usage is TRBJ1-1, with D uncertain. The V end lost 5 bases, the J end lost 11 bases, and 18 bases lay between the germline ends. The germline CDR1 and CDR2 sequences are GTSNPN and SVGIG (reference sequence). CDR3 length: 12 amino acids. In DNA form, the CDR3 reads TGTGCCTGGTCTGCCGGCCCCGGGGTGGCTTTCTTT. Protein: CAWSAGPGVAFF.

The chain is built from TRBV27 and TRBJ2-1, with D possibly TRBD2 on 6 matching bases. V lost 5 bases and J lost 7, with 18 bases in between. The germline CDR1 and CDR2 sequences are MNHEY and SMNVEV (reference sequence). The length of the CDR3 is 15 residues. DNA for the CDR3: TGTGCCAGCAGTGCGTTGGTGGGGGGAAGGAATGAGCAGTTCTTC. Its protein product is CASSALVGGRNEQFF.

The genes are TRBV6-1 and TRBJ1-1; no clear D gene. The germline gives CDR1 MNHNS, CDR2 SASEGT. Trimming stripped 1 base from V and 7 bases from J, with 7 bases between. This CDR3 has 12 amino acids. The CDR3 region has the DNA TGTGCCAGCAGTGAAGTGATTAGTGAAGCTTTCTTT. Amino acids: CASSEVISEAFF.

This chain connects TRBV18 to TRBJ2-2, with a tentative D call TRBD1 (5 bases). The CDR3 consists of 13 residues. The V gene lost 3 bases and the J gene lost 5 bases, with 7 bases spanning the gap. Per the germline V gene, CDR1 is KGHSH and CDR2 is LQKENI. CDR3 region: CASSPDKTGELFF. CDR3 DNA: TGTGCCAGCTCACCGGACAAGACCGGGGAGCTGTTTTTT.